This TCR beta chain was sequenced during a study of shared clonotypes between healthy human individuals. The assay used deep level. Some clones are missing from TCRdb's copy, which holds only in-frame ones; the method was immunoSEQ multiplex PCR. This table has about 2.4 million clones, roughly nine tenths appearing once. Trimming shortened V by 5 bases and J by 2 bases, and 10 bases separated the two germline ends. Germline CDR1 and CDR2: MDHEN and SYDVKM. The CDR3 is 14 amino acids. Sequencing was performed on naive CD4+ T cells sorted from blood. Subset given: CD45RA+ positively selected. The chain has TRBV28 and TRBJ1-3; possible D gene TRBD1, 5 bases. The clonotype comes from a man younger than 35 in good health. CDR3 bases: TGTGCCAGCAGTCTCGGGGCGACTGGAAACACCATATATTTT. This gives the protein CASSLGATGNTIYF.